The 11 T cell receptor beta chains listed next were all sequenced from one sample in a study of cytomegalovirus exposure and HLA in healthy donors. PCR employed 60 Vbeta and 13 Jbeta primers. TCRdb's table, derived via immunoSEQ multiplex PCR, lists solely in-frame clones and lacks some. The data hold about 130,000 clones, with approximately 73% observed a single time. Sequencing was done on a sample of PBMCs. Receptors originate from a man aged 55 to 70 in good health and CMV-seropositive.

In its sample, this clone was seen a few times. This chain links TRBV18 with TRBJ1-1; D perhaps matches TRBD1 (6 bases). The CDR3 loop spans 14 amino acids. Germline V gives CDR1 KGHSH, CDR2 LQKENI. V was pared by 4 bases and J by 2 bases, with 11 bases between. The CDR3 spells CASSRVTGNTEAFF. In nucleotides, the CDR3 is TGTGCCAGCTCACGCGTGACAGGAAACACTGAAGCTTTCTTT.

V gene TRBV6-4 combines with J gene TRBJ2-2; D may be TRBD1 (5 bases). Germline CDR1 MRHNA, CDR2 SNTAGT. The CDR3 covers 14 residues. The V and J ends lost 6 bases and 1 base respectively, with 9 bases between them. The CDR3 region is CASRGTGNTGELFF. The DNA of the CDR3 is TGTGCCAGCAGAGGTACAGGGAACACCGGGGAGCTGTTTTTT.

Many counts were recorded for this clone. V is TRBV6-5 and J is TRBJ1-2; possibly TRBD1 for D (6 bases). CDR3 length: 13 amino acids. Looked up from germline, CDR1 is MNHEY and CDR2 is SVGAGI. Trimming pared 7 bases from V and 7 bases from J, leaving 16 bases between. CDR3 residues: CASMRGGVSGYTF. The DNA of the CDR3 is TGTGCCAGCATGCGAGGGGGTGTCAGTGGCTACACCTTC.

V is TRBV10-2 and J is TRBJ1-4, with a possible D match to TRBD1 (6 bases). The CDR3 contains 17 residues. V was pared by 3 bases and J by 3 bases, with 17 bases between. CDR1 WSHSY and CDR2 SAAADI come from the germline V gene. In nucleotides, the CDR3 is TGCGCCAGCAGTGATCCCCCATCGACAGGTTCTAATGAAAAACTGTTTTTT. It translates to CASSDPPSTGSNEKLFF.

This clone was counted a few times. The J gene is TRBJ2-2, the V gene TRBV5-1; D is possibly TRBD1 (6 bases). Trimming took off 7 bases at V and 2 bases at J, with 18 bases between the two ends. This CDR3 has 16 amino acids. From germline, CDR1 is SGHRS and CDR2 YFSETQ. CDR3 DNA: TGCGCCAGCTATACCACCAGGACAGTCAACACCGGGGAGCTGTTTTTT. Its protein product is CASYTTRTVNTGELFF.

This clone was observed a few times. The chain carries TRBV5-1 and TRBJ1-2; 7 nucleotides line up with TRBD1. Germline CDR1 SGHRS, CDR2 YFSETQ. This CDR3 has 15 residues. The ends lost 0 bases at V and 8 bases at J; junction bases unmatched: 10. In DNA form, the CDR3 reads TGCGCCAGCAGCTTGGCCGCAACAGGGGTAGGCGGCTACACCTTC. This codes for CASSLAATGVGGYTF.

V and J are TRBV5-4 and TRBJ2-7, with D possibly TRBD1 on 5 matching bases. In germline, CDR1 is SGHNT, CDR2 YYREEE (reference sequence). The CDR3 spans 14 residues. Trimming removed 2 bases from V and 3 bases from J, with 12 bases in between. The CDR3 loop is CASSFQGDSYEQYF. CDR3 in DNA: TGTGCCAGCAGCTTTCAAGGGGATAGCTACGAGCAGTACTTC.

The V gene is TRBV11-2, the J gene TRBJ1-1, with D tentatively TRBD1 (6 bases). Germline assignment: CDR1 SGHAT and CDR2 FQNNGV. There are 17 residues in the CDR3. V was shortened by 5 bases and J by 1 base, with 20 bases between the two germline ends. CDR3 DNA sequence: TGTGCCAGCAGCCTAATTAGTGGGTACAGGGCGAACACTGAAGCTTTCTTT. It translates to CASSLISGYRANTEAFF.

This clone was counted only a few times. V and J are TRBV7-9 and TRBJ1-5; 7 bases match TRBD1. With V trimmed by 0 bases and J by 6 bases, 5 bases remained unmatched. The CDR3 extends over 15 amino acids. Germline CDR1 reads SEHNR; CDR2 reads FQNEAQ (reference sequence). In DNA, the CDR3 is TGTGCCAGCAGCTTAGCAGGGGGCGAAGGTCAGCCCCAGCATTTT. Protein sequence: CASSLAGGEGQPQHF.

Here the CDR3 reads CASSLRQGHAFF. The DNA of the CDR3 is TGTGCCAGCAGTTTAAGACAGGGTCATGCTTTCTTT. The gene calls are TRBV28 and TRBJ1-1; 7 bases match TRBD1. V gave up 2 bases and J gave up 11 bases; unmatched junction bases: 5. Germline V gene sequence: CDR1 MDHEN, CDR2 SYDVKM. The CDR3 runs 12 residues.

The V call is TRBV5-4, the J call TRBJ1-2; the D is unclear. Trimming took off 4 bases at V and 5 bases at J, with 6 bases between the two ends. The CDR3 spans 11 residues. Germline CDR1 SGHNT, CDR2 YYREEE (reference sequence). CDR3: CASSTTYGYTF. The CDR3, as DNA: TGTGCCAGCAGCACCACTTATGGCTACACCTTC.